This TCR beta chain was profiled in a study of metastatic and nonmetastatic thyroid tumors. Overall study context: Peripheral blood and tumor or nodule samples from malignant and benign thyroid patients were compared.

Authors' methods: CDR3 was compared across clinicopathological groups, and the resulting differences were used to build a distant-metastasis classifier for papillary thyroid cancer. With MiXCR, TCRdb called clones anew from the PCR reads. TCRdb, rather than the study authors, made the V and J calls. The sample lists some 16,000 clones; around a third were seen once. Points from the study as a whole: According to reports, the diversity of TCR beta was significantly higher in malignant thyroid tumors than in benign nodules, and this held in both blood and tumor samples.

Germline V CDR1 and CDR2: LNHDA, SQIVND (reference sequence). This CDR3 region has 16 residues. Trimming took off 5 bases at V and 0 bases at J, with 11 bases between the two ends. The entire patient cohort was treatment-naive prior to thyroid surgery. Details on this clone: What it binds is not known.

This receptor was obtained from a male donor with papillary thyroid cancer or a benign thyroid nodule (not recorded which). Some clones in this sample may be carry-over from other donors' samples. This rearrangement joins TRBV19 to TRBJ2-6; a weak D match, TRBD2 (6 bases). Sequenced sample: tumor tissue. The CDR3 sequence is CASSPWDFSGANVLTF. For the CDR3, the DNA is TGTGCCAGTAGTCCCTGGGACTTCTCTGGGGCCAACGTCCTGACTTTC.